These 3 T cell receptor beta chains came from one sample sequenced in a study of blood T cells in healthy people across ages. For the second PCR, which ran for roughly 6 to 11 cycles, a sample-barcoded 5' primer and a J-beta primer mix were used. TCRdb called the 5' RACE reads again in MiXCR, with one record for every CDR3 protein. The table has fewer than 700,000 distinct CDR3 sequences, about 45% seen once; the top ten hold 20% to 25%. Sequencing was done on a sample of blood. These receptors were obtained from a man at least 80 years old in good health.

This clonotype was detected only a few times. The V gene is TRBV4-3, the J gene TRBJ2-7, with TRBD2 as a possible D gene (6 bases). Germline V gives CDR1 LGHNA, CDR2 YSLEER. Trimming cost V 1 base and J 0 bases, with 10 bases left between them. The CDR3 totals 15 residues. CDR3 sequence (DNA): TGCGCCAGCAGCCAAGGGAGGGGAAGCTCCTACGAGCAGTACTTC. Translating it yields CASSQGRGSSYEQYF.

In its sample, this clonotype was seen a few times. As DNA, the CDR3 is TGTGCCAGCAGCTTAGGGGTGGCGGGAAACCAAGAGACCCAGTACTTC. This gives the protein CASSLGVAGNQETQYF. The chain uses TRBV7-9 and TRBJ2-5, with a tentative D call TRBD2 (6 bases). Trimming took off 1 base at V and 0 bases at J, with 12 bases between the two ends. The CDR3 totals 16 residues. Looked up from germline, CDR1 is SEHNR and CDR2 is FQNEAQ (reference sequence). Variable domain in full (rest from reference TRBV7-9 and TRBJ2-5): DTGVSQNPRHKITKRGQNVTFRCDPISEHNRLYWYRQTLGQGPEFLTYFQNEAQLEKSRLLSDRFSAERPKGSFSTLEIQRTEQGDSAMYLCASSLGVAGNQETQYFGPGTRLLVL.

This clonotype has more than one count but fewer than ten. The V and J genes are TRBV5-5 and TRBJ2-3; no reliable D call. V was cut by 4 bases and J by 4 bases, with 19 bases left in between. The CDR3 covers 16 residues. Germline-derived CDR1 and CDR2 are SGHKS and YYEKEE (reference sequence). The CDR3 DNA sequence: TGTGCCAGCAGCGTAGGGCCAATAAGAGGTCCAGATACGCAGTATTTT. Amino acid sequence: CASSVGPIRGPDTQYF.